The source of this T cell receptor (beta chain) is a study of T cells in Graves' hyperthyroidism and ophthalmopathy. General observations from the study: By a 13 V-J model, ophthalmopathy was set apart from stable hyperthyroidism. The model foresaw ophthalmopathy a median roughly 6 months prior to onset. Among clonotypes expanded in thyroid above 0.001, most were also found in blood.

In regard to this clonotype: The antigen is unknown.

Uncontrolled infections, other autoimmune diseases, pregnancy or lactation led to exclusion of patients. TCR beta CDR3 region amplification was performed from RNA transcripts. First-round RT-PCR of the TCR CDR3 relied on the HTBI primer set. TCRdb recomputed calls from the multiplex PCR reads with MiXCR, one row per CDR3 protein. The sample records some 380,000 distinct CDR3 sequences, roughly 13% being singletons. This TCR was recovered from a man between 25 and 39 years old with Graves' hyperthyroidism that later progressed to Graves' ophthalmopathy. What was sequenced was blood.

The CDR3 loop reads CATSELRDSLRGKDQPQHF. CDR3 bases: TGTGCCACCAGTGAACTCCGGGACAGTCTTAGAGGGAAAGATCAGCCCCAGCATTTT. This chain connects TRBV24-1 to TRBJ1-5; TRBD1 aligns across 7 bases. With 4 bases clipped from V and 5 bases from J, the junction kept 19 bases outside the gene matches. The CDR3 sequence is 19 residues long. Germline assignment: CDR1 KGHDR and CDR2 SFDVKD.